The 4 T cell receptor beta chains below come from one sample, sequenced in a study of blood T cell repertoires in COVID-19. Sequenced by immunoSEQ multiplex PCR; TCRdb stores in-frame clones only, minus some. The sample holds around 120,000 clones, approximately 83% seen once. Material for sequencing was peripheral blood. The origin of the receptors is a man aged 40-49 years with active or convalescent COVID-19.

The J gene is TRBJ2-3, the V gene TRBV21-1; TRBD1, as called in the table, went unchecked against the DNA. TRBV21-1 is termed a pseudogene. There are 18 residues in the CDR3. In DNA, the CDR3 is TGTGCCAGCAGCAACGGGACAGGGATATTCCTGGGCACAGATACGCAGTATTTT. Amino acid sequence: CASSNGTGIFLGTDTQYF.

The CDR3 loop is CASSKYPGQGNQPQHF. CDR3 DNA: TGTGCCAGCAGCAAATACCCAGGACAGGGTAATCAGCCCCAGCATTTT. J is TRBJ1-5 and V is TRBV7-2; TRBD1 agrees at 8 bases. The CDR3 extends over 16 amino acids. CDR1 is SGHTA and CDR2 is FQGNSA in the germline V gene. The V and J ends lost 5 bases and 4 bases, in that order; junction bases with no gene match: 10.

The rearrangement uses TRBV7-3 and TRBJ2-7; tentative D call: TRBD2 (5 bases). In germline, CDR1 is SGHTA, CDR2 FQGTGA. The CDR3 consists of 13 residues. V was cut by 4 bases and J by 7 bases, with 14 bases left in between. The CDR3 DNA reads TGTGCCAGCAGCTCAATGGCTGCGGGTGAGCAGTACTTC. It codes for CASSSMAAGEQYF.

This clone appeared once. The CDR3 reads CASSGAGGVTDTQYF. The CDR3, as DNA: TGTGCCAGCAGTGGGGCGGGGGGGGTCACAGATACGCAGTATTTT. The rearrangement joins TRBV27 to TRBJ2-3; 9 bases fit TRBD2. V lost 5 bases and J lost 2; bases outside the gene matches: 5. Germline lookup yields CDR1 MNHEY and CDR2 SMNVEV (reference sequence). CDR3 size: 15 residues.